This TCR beta chain was retrieved from a study of cytomegalovirus exposure and HLA in healthy donors (dated by TCRdb to the late 2010s). A note on the overall study: An earlier analysis of some 600 of the donors reported 250 to 350 Gb of sequence data and 117 million unique TCR beta sequences obtained from approximately 180 million T cells. Of the 300 to 500 genotyped donors, less than 85% were placed in the genetic ancestry cluster associated with self-reported Caucasian donors. HLA typing covered class I and class II loci at four-digit resolution. To decide whether each TCR beta V gene segment behaved as functional or pseudogenic, an earlier analysis of several hundred of the donors relied on high-throughput TCR beta sequencing. The study aimed to test whether signatures of past pathogen exposure could be identified by cataloging public T cell receptors. Donor age, sex, ethnicity and CMV serostatus were collected together with the repertoire data. The number of donors typed differed by locus, with about 629-640 for A, B, C, DRB1 and DQB1, roughly 520 for DQA1, over 600 for DPA1, and some 440 for DPB1. High-throughput TCR immunosequencing, statistical association of individual TCRs with disease status, and machine learning were combined to predict cytomegalovirus infection status. The study used immunosequencing to profile the T cell repertoires of 666 subjects and linked those repertoires to cytomegalovirus serostatus. Every repertoire in the discovery cohort had been generated on one and the same sequencing platform. Among 350 to 400 genotyped donors of the cohort, an average of roughly 240,000 unique TCR beta nucleotide sequences were sequenced per donor, about a sixth of them non-productive. Rather than drawing on any new phenotypic data, the later analysis identified candidate immune exposures from TCR beta sequences and the way those sequences occurred across donors. Besides the first cohort of around 670 subjects, a separate validation cohort made up of around 120 different subjects was used. A few DR-DQ haplotypes were handled as single units for association and clustering because linkage in the cohort was strong. In a later genetic analysis, genome-wide SNP genotypes for about 55% of the roughly 700 donors were used, and that subset was treated as a discovery cohort. A later analysis re-examined previously published TCR beta repertoires from several hundred donors and added high-resolution HLA genotyping to investigate patterns of TCR occurrence. About 300 gigabases of sequencing data and around 85 million unique TCR sequences made up an early release that covered roughly 670 HLA-typed donors.

Libraries were built with the immunoSEQ multiplex PCR assay. A mixture of 60 forward primers for TCR Vbeta segments and 13 reverse primers for TCR Jbeta segments was used in the multiplex PCR. The CDR3 region of rearranged TCR beta genes was amplified from genomic DNA with a multiplex PCR assay. The Illumina HiSeq System was used to sequence the amplified TCR beta libraries as 87-base-pair reads. In the paper's pipeline: Across the 670 or so repertoires, a later analysis counted approximately 83 million unique TCR beta chains, around 11 million of which were shared by at least two donors. Raw reads were error-corrected and collapsed into unique sequences with a nearest-neighbor algorithm that merged closely related sequences to remove PCR and sequencing errors. V, D and J gene segments were assigned by aligning CDR3 sequences to IMGT reference sequences. For a sequence to be retained, at least a six-nucleotide match to both a V gene segment and a J gene segment was required. Rearrangements were called productive when the CDR3 lacked stop codons and stayed in frame with V and J; all others were non-productive. CDR3 was defined by IMGT convention, running from the second conserved V-encoded cysteine to the conserved J-encoded phenylalanine. Sequences without an unambiguous match to a single V gene segment were excluded from the earlier analysis of almost 600 of the donors. An earlier analysis of 500 to 600 of the donors classified V segments as functional when productive rearrangements were above 56.7% and as segregating when the standard deviation between donors was above 5%. A statistical classification framework was built for diagnosing cytomegalovirus status from the catalog of TCR beta chain sequences. A later analysis assigned V and J genes by comparing TCR nucleotide sequences with IMGT/GENE-DB human TR gene sequences. In a later analysis, CDR3 sequences and most-parsimonious VDJ recombination scenarios were assigned using the TCRdist pipeline. In a later analysis, every TCR beta chain was defined by the combination of its CDR3 amino acid sequence and its V-gene family, and reads without a unique V-gene family were dropped. As a way to deal with suspected cross-contamination and a sequencing artifact, a later analysis dropped over 550 nucleotide sequences that were highly shared and had low generation probability. For each public chain, a later analysis derived a clonal expansion index from normalized ranks of inferred template counts within each repertoire. In a later analysis, generation probabilities were computed with a VDJ recombination model fitted to out-of-frame rearrangements, and the resulting probabilities were checked against IGoR. In a later analysis, hypergeometric tests were used to score TCR-TCR, TCR-HLA and TCR-CMV co-occurrence, with a repertoire-size bias correction applied to TCR pairs. False discovery rates were estimated in a later analysis by permuting HLA or CMV assignments 20 times. In a later analysis, co-occurring TCRs were grouped using DBSCAN, and TCRdist sequence similarity was added for clustering within HLA-allele-positive subsets. Repertoires with fewer than 30,000 or more than 120,000 public chains were left out of co-occurrence clustering, as were five repertoires with anomalous nucleotide sharing. Sourced from immuneACCESS, this table was stored by TCRdb with only in-frame sequences that have V and J called. A share of the clones is absent; for the studies checked, an unresolved V gene accounts for under half, and the remainder has no known explanation. V and J calls and clone size are given by that table; D and trimming were obtained from the DNA. The data table for this sample lists some 84,000 clones. The top ten clonotypes cover about 0.5% of the sample.

Paper-wide results and their limitations: A total of 164 TCR beta chains were listed by the study as associated with cytomegalovirus. Broadly in line with IMGT annotations, most TCR beta V segments showed up in productive rearrangements about 90% or about 30% of the time in an earlier analysis of 587 of the donors. A later analysis reported that several top co-occurrence clusters appeared linked to parvovirus B19, influenza, CMV and Epstein-Barr virus. In vitro tests confirmed that a few of the cytomegalovirus-associated TCR beta chains recognize cytomegalovirus antigens. Because some donors lacked HLA typing at each locus, the association tests relied only on the typed subset. According to a later genetic analysis, donors in an Asian-associated ancestry cluster had fewer N-insertions in productive TCRs than the approximately 690-donor mean. Sequencing depth was assumed to be roughly uniform across donors in the presence/absence analyses, though that assumption may not hold. According to a later analysis, most CMV-associated TCR beta chains appeared to be HLA-restricted, and the HLA associations seemed to be driven largely by CMV exposure. When HLA alleles, especially DR and DQ, strongly co-occurred, TCR associations were difficult to assign to individual alleles. Compared with equally common non-associated chains, HLA-associated TCR beta chains in a later analysis were more clonally expanded and had lower generation probabilities. Most TCR sequences were seen in very few donors, while some public TCRs were found in many individuals. In both the original and validation cohorts, the classifier was reported to diagnose cytomegalovirus status with high specificity and sensitivity. Only TCR beta chains were sequenced in this cohort, and the absence of alpha or paired-chain data limited detectable features. The earlier analysis of 587 of the donors excluded over 15 rarely observed V segments, including chromosome 9 orphons, because counts were too low. A later analysis associated about 17,000 TCR beta sequences with specific HLA alleles at a false discovery rate of 0.05. Correlated functional status among segregating V segments might reflect linkage disequilibrium, but an unknown experimental factor could not be ruled out. In a later analysis, the rate of TCR association differed among HLA loci, with DRB1 alleles having the most associated TCRs and HLA-C alleles having the fewest. A further reported finding was that TCR beta sequences accurately predicted the HLA-A and HLA-B alleles for most subjects in the first cohort. According to the authors, the approach could potentially be generalized to other disease states and immunological phenotypes. The only immune exposure information available for the cohort was CMV serostatus. The sequencing pipeline was judged likely to have produced a cluster of highly shared sequence variants as a technical artifact. An association between a missense DCLRE1C variant and V-gene and J-gene trimming of TCR beta chains was found in a later genetic analysis and replicated in an independent cohort.

The cohort comprised 666 healthy bone marrow donors. Cohort members were all nominally healthy when sampled, although unrecorded immune exposures were likely present. The donor tested CMV seronegative, placing the donor among the 300 to 400 seronegative members of the cohort. A peripheral blood sample was provided by each donor, and peripheral blood mononuclear cells were used for TCR beta sequencing. Genomic DNA extraction from the blood cell samples was performed with the Qiagen DNeasy Blood Extraction Kit. To note about this clone: There is no known antigen for this receptor.

The sample taken for sequencing was PBMCs. This receptor was taken from a man aged 50-60 years in good health and CMV-seronegative.

CDR3 protein: CASSPGQSYGYTF. The sequenced DNA is TGTGCCAGCAGTCCGGGACAGAGCTATGGCTACACCTTC. The chain is assembled from TRBV27 and TRBJ1-2; 7 junctional bases match TRBD1. The CDR3 runs 13 amino acids, cysteine and phenylalanine included. The only DNA kept is the CDR3, 39 bases in frame from the first base. V is pruned by 5 bases and J by 4 bases, leaving 4 bases of the junction without a gene match. Looking up the germline V gene (reference sequence) yields CDR1 MNHEY and CDR2 SMNVEV.